This T cell receptor (beta chain) was observed in a study of T cells expressing NK-cell markers. TCRdb reprocessed the 5' RACE reads and stores each CDR3 protein as one record, lacking DNA. Here the sample table reports hundreds of thousands of distinct CDR3 sequences. There are 16 residues in the CDR3. Germline lookup yields CDR1 LGHNA and CDR2 YSLEER. The chain uses TRBV4-3 and TRBJ2-1; as DNA is missing, the TRBD2 call by TCRdb cannot be tested. This receptor was taken from a woman between 18 and 69 years old in good health. Sequencing was done on a sample of blood T cells: a sorted CD56 or NKG2C T cell subset, CD4+ or CD8+ T cells, or bulk PBMC T cells (not recorded which). The CDR3: CASSQFSGSGFDEQFF.